This T cell receptor (beta chain) was obtained from a study of T cells expressing NK-cell markers. The wider study: According to the study, TCR beta repertoires originated from sorted CD3+CD56+NKG2C+, CD3+CD56+NKG2C- and CD3+CD56-NKG2C+ T cells. Sequenced donors, eight in total, included seven who were HCMV-seropositive and one who was seronegative.

Note on this clonotype: Its antigen is not identified.

Following a re-call of the 5' RACE reads, TCRdb has one entry per CDR3 protein and lacks DNA. The sample totals 350,000 to 400,000 distinct CDR3 sequences; its top ten clones hold over 8.5%. Study outcomes and limitations: Several donors showed these clonotypes also leading the CD3+CD56-NKG2C+ fraction. HCMV specificity of the expanded NKG2C+ T cell clones was not established.

The origin of this receptor is a woman aged 45-59 years in good health. The sequenced sample consisted of blood T cells: a sorted CD56 or NKG2C T cell subset, CD4+ or CD8+ T cells, or bulk PBMC T cells (not recorded which).

The CDR3 here is CASSYLPPGPPQPQHF. The chain couples TRBV6-5 to TRBJ1-5. The germline V gene encodes CDR1 MNHEY and CDR2 SVGAGI. The CDR3 covers 16 residues.